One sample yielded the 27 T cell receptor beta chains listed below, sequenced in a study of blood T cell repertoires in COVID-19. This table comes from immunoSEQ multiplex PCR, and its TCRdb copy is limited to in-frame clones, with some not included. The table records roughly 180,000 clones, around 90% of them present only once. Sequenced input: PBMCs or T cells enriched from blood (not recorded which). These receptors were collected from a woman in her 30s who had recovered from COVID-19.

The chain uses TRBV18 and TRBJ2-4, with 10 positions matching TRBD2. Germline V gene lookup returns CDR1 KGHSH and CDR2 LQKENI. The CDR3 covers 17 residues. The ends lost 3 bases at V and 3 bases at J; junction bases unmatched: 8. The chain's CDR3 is CASSPLAGAGSKNIQYF. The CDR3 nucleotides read TGTGCCAGCTCACCCCTAGCGGGGGCTGGGAGCAAAAACATTCAGTACTTC.

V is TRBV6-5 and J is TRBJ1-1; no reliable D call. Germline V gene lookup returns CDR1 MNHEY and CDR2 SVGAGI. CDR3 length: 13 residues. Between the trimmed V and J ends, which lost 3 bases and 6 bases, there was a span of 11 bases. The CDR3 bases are TGTGCCAGCAGTTATAGTCTTCGGGCTGAAGCTTTCTTT. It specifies CASSYSLRAEAFF.

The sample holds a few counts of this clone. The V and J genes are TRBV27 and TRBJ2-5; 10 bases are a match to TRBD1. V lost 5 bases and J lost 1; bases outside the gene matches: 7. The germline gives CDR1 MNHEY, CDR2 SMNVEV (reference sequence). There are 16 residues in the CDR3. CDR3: CASSERQGATQETQYF. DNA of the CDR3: TGTGCCAGCAGTGAAAGACAGGGGGCGACCCAAGAGACCCAGTACTTC.

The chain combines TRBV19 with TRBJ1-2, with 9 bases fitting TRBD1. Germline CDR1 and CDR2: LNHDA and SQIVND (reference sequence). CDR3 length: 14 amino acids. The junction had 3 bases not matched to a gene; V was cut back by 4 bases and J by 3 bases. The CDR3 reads CASSRGQGYYGYTF. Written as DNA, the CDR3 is TGTGCCAGTAGTAGGGGACAGGGCTACTATGGCTACACCTTC.

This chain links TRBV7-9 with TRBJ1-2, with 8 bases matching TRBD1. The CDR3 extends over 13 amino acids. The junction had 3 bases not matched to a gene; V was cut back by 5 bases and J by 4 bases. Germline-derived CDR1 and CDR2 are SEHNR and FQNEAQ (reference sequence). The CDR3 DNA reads TGTGCCAGCAGCCGGGACAGGATCTATGGCTACACCTTC. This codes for CASSRDRIYGYTF.

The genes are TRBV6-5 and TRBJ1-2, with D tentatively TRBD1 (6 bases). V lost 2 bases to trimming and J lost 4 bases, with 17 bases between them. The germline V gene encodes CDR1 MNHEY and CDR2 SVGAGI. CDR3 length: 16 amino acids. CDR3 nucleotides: TGTGCCAGCAGTTACGGTGCGACAGGCAGGAGCTATGGCTACACCTTC. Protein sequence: CASSYGATGRSYGYTF.

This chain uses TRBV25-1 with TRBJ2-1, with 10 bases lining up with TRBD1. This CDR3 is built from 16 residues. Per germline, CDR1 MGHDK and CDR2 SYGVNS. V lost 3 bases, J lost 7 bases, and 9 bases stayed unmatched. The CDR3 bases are TGTGCCAGCAGTGATTTAGGGACAGGGGCAAGTAATGAGCAGTTCTTC. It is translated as CASSDLGTGASNEQFF.

CDR3 region: CASSVVGGDVTF. The CDR3 DNA reads as TGTGCCAGCAGCGTAGTCGGAGGAGATGTCACCTTC. The gene calls are TRBV9 and TRBJ1-2; D not certain. From germline, CDR1 is SGDLS and CDR2 YYNGEE. V lost 0 bases to trimming and J lost 13 bases, with 13 bases between them. The CDR3 has 12 amino acids.

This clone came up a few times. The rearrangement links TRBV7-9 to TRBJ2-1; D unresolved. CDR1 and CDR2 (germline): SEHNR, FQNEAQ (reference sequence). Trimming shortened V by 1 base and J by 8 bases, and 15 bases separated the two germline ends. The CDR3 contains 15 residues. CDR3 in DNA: TGTGCCAGCAGCTTAGAGTTAGTATTTACCTATGAGCAGTTCTTC. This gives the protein CASSLELVFTYEQFF.

CDR3 sequence reads: CASSPLAYSYNEQFF. CDR3 in DNA: TGTGCCAGCAGCCCACTAGCGTACTCCTACAATGAGCAGTTCTTC. The V gene is TRBV7-8, the J gene TRBJ2-1, with 7 bases aligning to TRBD2. V gave up 5 bases and J gave up 0 bases; unmatched junction bases: 4. CDR3 length: 15 amino acids. Germline V gene sequence: CDR1 SGHVS, CDR2 FQNEAQ.

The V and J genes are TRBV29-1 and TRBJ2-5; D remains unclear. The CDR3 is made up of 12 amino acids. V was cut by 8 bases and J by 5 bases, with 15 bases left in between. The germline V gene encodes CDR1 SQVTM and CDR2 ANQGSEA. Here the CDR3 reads CSFSEMRETQYF. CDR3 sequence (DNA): TGCAGCTTTTCGGAGATGAGGGAGACCCAGTACTTC.

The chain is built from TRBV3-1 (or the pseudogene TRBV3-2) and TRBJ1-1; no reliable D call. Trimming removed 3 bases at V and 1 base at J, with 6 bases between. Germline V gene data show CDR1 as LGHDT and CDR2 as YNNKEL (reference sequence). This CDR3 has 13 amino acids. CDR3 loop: CASSQTGNTEAFF. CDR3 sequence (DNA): TGTGCCAGCAGCCAGACGGGGAACACTGAAGCTTTCTTT.

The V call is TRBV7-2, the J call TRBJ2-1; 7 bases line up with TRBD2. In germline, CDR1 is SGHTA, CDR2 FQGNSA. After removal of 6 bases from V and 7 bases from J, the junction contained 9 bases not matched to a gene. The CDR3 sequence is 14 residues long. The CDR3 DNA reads TGTGCCAGCAGACAAAGCGGGACTAAGAATGAGCAGTTCTTC. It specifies CASRQSGTKNEQFF.

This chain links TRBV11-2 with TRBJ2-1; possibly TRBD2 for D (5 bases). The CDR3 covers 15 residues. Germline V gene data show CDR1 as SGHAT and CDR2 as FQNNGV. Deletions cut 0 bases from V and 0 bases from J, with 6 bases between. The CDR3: CASSLEGSSYNEQFF. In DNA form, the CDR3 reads TGTGCCAGCAGCTTAGAAGGGAGCTCCTACAATGAGCAGTTCTTC.

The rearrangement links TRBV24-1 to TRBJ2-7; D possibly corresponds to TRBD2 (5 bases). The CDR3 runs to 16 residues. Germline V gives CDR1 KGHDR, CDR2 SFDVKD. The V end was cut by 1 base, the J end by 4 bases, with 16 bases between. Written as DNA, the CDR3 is TGTGCCACCAGTGATTTCACCCCCGCGGGCGGTTACGAGCAGTACTTC. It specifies CATSDFTPAGGYEQYF.

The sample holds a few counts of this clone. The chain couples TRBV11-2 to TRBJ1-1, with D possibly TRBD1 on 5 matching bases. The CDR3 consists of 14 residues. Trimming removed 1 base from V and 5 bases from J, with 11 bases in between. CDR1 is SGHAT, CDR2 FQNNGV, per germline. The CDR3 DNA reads TGTGCCAGCAGCTTAGTTTCCGGGGGGACTGAAGCTTTCTTT. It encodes CASSLVSGGTEAFF.

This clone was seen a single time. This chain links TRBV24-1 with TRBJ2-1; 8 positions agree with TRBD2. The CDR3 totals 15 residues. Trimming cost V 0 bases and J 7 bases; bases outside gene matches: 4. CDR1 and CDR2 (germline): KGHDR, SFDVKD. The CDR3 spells CATSDLPGGRNEQFF. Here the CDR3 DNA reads TGTGCCACCAGTGATTTGCCGGGAGGGCGGAATGAGCAGTTCTTC.

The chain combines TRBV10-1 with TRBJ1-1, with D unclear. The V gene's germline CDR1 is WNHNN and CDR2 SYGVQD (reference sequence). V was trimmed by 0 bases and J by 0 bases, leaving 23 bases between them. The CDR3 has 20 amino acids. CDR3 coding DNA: TGCGCCAGCAGTGAGTCACCAGGATATCCTACGGAAGGCGTGAACACTGAAGCTTTCTTT. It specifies CASSESPGYPTEGVNTEAFF.

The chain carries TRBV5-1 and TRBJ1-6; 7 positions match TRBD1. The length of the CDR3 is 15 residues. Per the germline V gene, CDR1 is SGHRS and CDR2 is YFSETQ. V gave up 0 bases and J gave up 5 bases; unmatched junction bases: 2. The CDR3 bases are TGCGCCAGCAGCTTGGAAGGGGGCGATAATTCACCCCTCCACTTT. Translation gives CASSLEGGDNSPLHF.

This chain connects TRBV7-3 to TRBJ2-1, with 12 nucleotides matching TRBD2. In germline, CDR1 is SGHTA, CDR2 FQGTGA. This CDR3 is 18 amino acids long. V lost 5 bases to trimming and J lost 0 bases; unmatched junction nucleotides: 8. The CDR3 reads CASSPGASGRASYNEQFF. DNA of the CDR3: TGTGCCAGCAGCCCTGGGGCTAGCGGGAGGGCCTCCTACAATGAGCAGTTCTTC. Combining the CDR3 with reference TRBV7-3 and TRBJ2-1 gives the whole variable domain GAGVSQTPSNKVTEKGKYVELRCDPISGHTALYWYRQSLGQGPEFLIYFQGTGAADDSGLPNDRFFAVRPEGSVSTLKIQRTERGDSAVYLCASSPGASGRASYNEQFFGPGTRLTVL.

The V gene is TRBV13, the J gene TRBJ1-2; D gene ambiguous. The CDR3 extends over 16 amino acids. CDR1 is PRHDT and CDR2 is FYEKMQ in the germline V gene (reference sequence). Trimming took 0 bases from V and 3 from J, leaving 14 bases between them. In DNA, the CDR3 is TGTGCCAGCAGCTTAGGCCGGCGGAGGATGTACTATGGCTACACCTTC. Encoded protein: CASSLGRRRMYYGYTF.

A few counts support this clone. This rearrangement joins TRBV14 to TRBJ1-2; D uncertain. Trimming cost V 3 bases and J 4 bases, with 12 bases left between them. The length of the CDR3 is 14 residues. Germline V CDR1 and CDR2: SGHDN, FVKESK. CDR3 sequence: CASSQGYRGYGYTF. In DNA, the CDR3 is TGTGCCAGCAGCCAGGGATACCGGGGCTATGGCTACACCTTC.

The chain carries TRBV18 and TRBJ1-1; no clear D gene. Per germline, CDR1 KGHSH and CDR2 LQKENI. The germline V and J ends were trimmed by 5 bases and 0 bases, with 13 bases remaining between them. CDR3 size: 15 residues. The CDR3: CASSWGGEMNTEAFF. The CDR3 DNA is TGTGCCAGCTCATGGGGAGGAGAAATGAACACTGAAGCTTTCTTT.

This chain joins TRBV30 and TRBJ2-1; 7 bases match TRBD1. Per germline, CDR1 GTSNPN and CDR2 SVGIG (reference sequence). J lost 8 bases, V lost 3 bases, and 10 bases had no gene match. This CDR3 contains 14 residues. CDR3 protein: CAWRVGGAKDEQFF. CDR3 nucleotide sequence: TGTGCCTGGAGGGTAGGGGGCGCGAAGGATGAGCAGTTCTTC.

CDR3 in DNA: TGCGCCAGCAGCCTAAACAGGGGGAACACTGAAGCTTTCTTT. This sequence encodes CASSLNRGNTEAFF. The chain carries TRBV4-1 and TRBJ1-1, with 7 bases aligning to TRBD1. Germline V gene sequence: CDR1 MGHRA, CDR2 YSYEKL. With V trimmed by 4 bases and J by 1 base, 3 bases remained unmatched. There are 14 residues in the CDR3.

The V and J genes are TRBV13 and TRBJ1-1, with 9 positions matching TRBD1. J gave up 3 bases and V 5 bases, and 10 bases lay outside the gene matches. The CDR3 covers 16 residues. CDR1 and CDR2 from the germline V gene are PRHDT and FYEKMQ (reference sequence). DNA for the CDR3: TGTGCCAGCAGCCCCACGGGACAGGGCGCGGACACTGAAGCTTTCTTT. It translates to CASSPTGQGADTEAFF.

DNA for the CDR3: TGTGCCAGCAGTTTTAGGCCTCCAGGGCAGCCCCAGCATTTT. This gives the protein CASSFRPPGQPQHF. The rearrangement joins TRBV5-5 to TRBJ1-5, with a possible D match to TRBD1 (5 bases). Between the trimmed V and J ends, which lost 5 bases and 7 bases, there was a span of 16 bases. CDR1 and CDR2 (germline): SGHKS, YYEKEE (reference sequence). This CDR3 is 14 amino acids long.